This T cell receptor beta chain was retrieved from a study of T cells after yellow fever vaccination. V lost 4 bases, J lost 1 base, and 0 bases stayed unmatched. Per the germline V gene, CDR1 is SQVTM and CDR2 is ANQGSEA. CDR3 length: 13 residues. Study outcomes and limitations: Repertoires sorted by FACS could include abundant clonotypes that are contaminants from the bulk population. Although the secondary response was weaker, it peaked faster, at day 5 versus 15. Clones from primary vaccination mostly reappeared after the booster (approximately 96% CD4, approximately 86% CD8).

5'RACE template switching added a universal primer site and UMIs to TCR cDNA. TCRdb re-called the 5' RACE reads through MiXCR, storing one row per CDR3 protein. The profile shows 100,000 to 150,000 distinct CDR3 sequences, 7.4% of them singletons. This clonotype was detected ten times or more. Its antigen is not identified. The sequences come from CD4+ T cells sorted from PBMCs, collected 9 to 10 days after the first yellow fever vaccination. The chain carries TRBV29-1 and TRBJ1-1, with TRBD1 matching over 10 bases. The clonotype was recovered from a man between 18 and 35 years old who received the YFV17D yellow fever vaccine. CDR3 sequence: CSVGDRGNTEAFF. The CDR3 bases are TGCAGCGTTGGGGACAGGGGGAACACTGAAGCTTTCTTT.